This TCR beta chain was profiled in a study of Tregs in tolerant kidney transplant recipients. Only in-frame clones appear in the TCRdb table, and some are missing; sequencing was by immunoSEQ multiplex PCR. The listing records about 23,000 clones. Mixed chimerism was transient after nonmyeloablative marrow transplants from related graft donors. The germline gives CDR1 SGHRS, CDR2 YFSETQ. The CDR3 totals 15 residues. V was pared by 1 base and J by 0 bases, with 0 bases of the junction left unmatched. Notes on this clone: The sequence runs out 3 residues before the end of the CDR3; the remainder is reconstructed from the germline J gene.

Sequences were derived from CD4+ T cells from blood (PBMCs), sampled 6 months after the transplant. The sequence was collected from a human patient who received a combined kidney and bone marrow transplant. The graft donor may have given rise to some T cells. The V call is TRBV5-1, the J call TRBJ2-1; TRBD2 matches at 8 bases. CDR3 residues: CASSLTSGSYNEQFF. The CDR3 bases that were read are TGCGCCAGCAGCTTGACTAGCGGCTCCTACAATGAG.